This paragraph covers one T cell receptor (beta chain) sequence. What antigen it recognizes has not been identified. No base quality information exists; no much larger clone differs at one position. Donors were healthy HIV-negative adults with no recently reported acute infections or vaccinations. Every donor was a Caucasian adult living in Nashville, Tennessee, USA. Magnetic negative selection was used to enrich CD4+ T cells, after which naive cells were positively selected on CD45RA and the negative fraction became the memory subset. Blood was obtained by leukapheresis, after which PBMCs were separated by Ficoll-Histopaque density gradient centrifugation and cryopreserved in liquid nitrogen vapor phase. Purity and quantity of every magnetically sorted T cell population were checked by analytical flow cytometry. From each sorted fraction, genomic DNA was isolated and quantified by UV absorbance on a Nanodrop 2000c.

TCR CDR3 regions were amplified from genomic DNA by multiplex PCR using the deep immunoSEQ assay. Extracted genomic DNA from each cell subset was distributed evenly across all wells of several immunoSEQ 96-well plates, and each plate was treated as a replicate. Each replicate PCR for sorted subsets received around 200 ng genomic DNA, equal to some 32,000 T cell genomes. The purified libraries were quantified using a Qubit 3.0 fluorometer, sized with a Bioanalyzer 2100, and then quantified again using the KAPA Library Quantification kit. Each immunoSEQ 96-well plate was sequenced on its own single-read 150-cycle Illumina NextSeq 550 flow cell. The source study handled its data this way. Because only junctional sequences without quality scores were contained in the immunoSEQ output, filtering matching that applied to full-length reads could not be performed. Sequences were annotated with PyIR, a Python wrapper for IgBLAST v1.9, using IMGT germline references to assign V/J genes and CDR3. Reads were removed for weak V/J assignments (E-value above 1e-6), missing CDR3, stop codons, out-of-frame junctions, or ambiguous translated residues. V3J clonotypes were defined by identical inferred V gene, J gene, and CDR3 amino acid sequence. To compute the percentage overlap between repertoires, the number of shared unique clonotypes was divided by the size of the smaller repertoire. Richness of each repertoire was evaluated using RTK rarefaction, the Chao1 estimator, and Recon v2.1 estimates of unobserved clonotypes. OLGA was used to compute generation probabilities for all TCRbeta clonotypes that the gDNA method yielded from a handful of donors. Imported from immuneACCESS, the table was reduced by TCRdb to in-frame sequences with V and J called. These copies leave out some clones; in studies compared against another copy, an unresolved V gene accounts for under half, and the cause of the remainder is not known. V, J and clone size reflect that table, while D and trimming were determined from the DNA. This sample gives millions of clones in total; roughly 95% of them show up just once. The ten biggest clones cover 0.13% of the sample.

These data are taken from a study of shared clonotypes between healthy human individuals (dated by TCRdb to 2020 to 2022). Broadly, across the study: A couple of women and three men aged 18 to 49 years were included in the cohort. Between about 0.9 and 8.9 billion PBMCs per donor were obtained by leukapheresis. Different laboratories and diverse techniques were used to prepare libraries and sequence TCR repertoires, to increase sequencing depth and limit assay-specific biases. To estimate repertoire size and how much clonotypes are shared between individuals, the study performed deep sequencing of blood TCR repertoires from about 5 healthy adults. Per donor, three plates each were used for CD4 naive and CD4 memory, two for CD8 naive, and one for CD8 memory.

From its cysteine to its phenylalanine, the CDR3 spans 14 amino acids. Solely the CDR3 DNA is kept, with 42 bases framed from the first base. CDR1 and CDR2, per the germline V gene (reference sequence), are SGHNT and YYREEE. On the study overall, not on this receptor specifically: Compared with non-shared clonotypes, the clonotypes found in all four sorted-subset donors had higher generation probabilities. The genetic and exposure-history diversity represented was limited by the small number of donors. Even with the large sequencing depth, rarefaction of the sorted-subset datasets indicated that sequencing was incomplete. Estimated clonotype richness was generally larger for naive than for memory subsets. When several donors were compared, the shared fraction of clonotypes was around 4.6% for naive CD4, approximately 3.3% for naive CD8, 2% to 2.5% for memory CD4, and approximately 0.4% for memory CD8. Based on pairwise subsampling, the degree of clonotype sharing among donors was expected to be affected by sequencing depth. Only blood was sampled, and tissue TCR repertoires likely differ from those in blood.

This sequence uses TRBV5-4 and TRBJ2-5; the best D guess is TRBD1, with 6 bases matching. The DNA end is a closer match to TRBJ2-7, so the J assignment may be wrong. The receptor was derived from a man aged 18-30 years in good health. The sample was naive CD4+ T cells sorted from blood. The sample's cell subset or site label, decoded: CD45RA+ positively selected. The CDR3 loop reads CASSLEGDTYEQYF. The DNA reads as follows: TGTGCCAGCAGCTTGGAGGGGGACACCTACGAGCAGTACTTC.